This entry is about one TCR beta chain. Its specificity is not known. The trim removed 6 bases at V and 2 bases at J, leaving 7 bases unmatched. Per the germline V gene, CDR1 is KGHSH and CDR2 is LQKENI. The CDR3 sequence is 14 residues long. The data derive from a study of early stage breast cancer tumors. The wider study: ER+/PR+/HER2- status applied to about 80% of the 16 invasive breast tumors.

The assay was immunoSEQ multiplex PCR, and TCRdb's table has in-frame clones only and misses some. Among 50,000 to 65,000 clones listed, 65% to 80% were seen once. Study-level findings and limits: In about 85% of the 16 patients, blood comparison separated tumor from normal breast. Most shared enriched TCRB sequences were commonly generated ones. Tumors had roughly 2.3-fold higher T cell density and higher clonality than adjacent normal breast tissue.

The clonotype originates from a person in their twenties or thirties with breast cancer. Sequenced material: blood. This chain links TRBV18 with TRBJ2-7; 7 nucleotides match TRBD2. DNA of the CDR3: TGTGCCAGCTCGGAGAGCGGGACCGCCTACGAGCAGTACTTC. Its translation is CASSESGTAYEQYF.